This T cell receptor (beta chain) was recorded in a study of neurological immune-mediated disorders (dated 2019 in TCRdb). For the wider study: Peripheral blood TCR-beta repertoires from HTLV-I-associated myelopathy (HAM/TSP) patients, multiple sclerosis patients and healthy controls were compared by UMI-based sequencing. The roughly 99 TCR-beta libraries covered PBMC samples along with longitudinal samples, technical triplicates, and paired sorted CD4+ and CD8+ T-cell subsets. The cohort was made up of 68 subjects, consisting of 15 or so HAM/TSP patients, roughly 35 multiple sclerosis patients and 20 healthy controls. Longitudinal HAM/TSP and healthy donors had 3 time-points each (about 3-45 month intervals). Summary of the overall study and its limitations: Across subjects, expanded clones never shared an identical CDR3 amino acid sequence, which suggests that the TCR-beta repertoires in every group were private. TCR clonal expansion was highest in HAM/TSP patients and lowest in MS patients, with MS patients falling below even healthy controls.

cDNA was synthesized by template-switch 5'RACE using a primer carrying a 10-nucleotide random unique molecular identifier by which each TCR transcript was tagged. Every sequencing run yielded over 170 million TCR-beta sequences covering 15-18 subjects. The RNeasy kit was used for extraction of total RNA. The KAPA Real-time Library Amplification kit was used to amplify TCR-beta VDJ regions with primers for the TCR constant region and the 5'RACE anchor. Sample indexes and Illumina adaptors were added in a first PCR, after which library yield was increased in a second PCR. After purification with Ampure beads, the TCR product of roughly 650 bp was size-selected on a 2% E-gel SizeSelection system. Library quality was checked on a Bioanalyzer, concentration was measured with Qubit, and libraries were quantified with the Kapa Library Quantification kit before pooling. Paired-end 2 x 150 bp sequencing of the libraries was performed on an Illumina HiSeq 2500. To increase sequence diversity, roughly 24-32% phiX was spiked into each library pool. Per the source publication's procedure: Quality-filtered reads were processed with the UMI-based MiGEC pipeline, which removed over 75% of raw TCR sequences during error correction. VDJ genes were aligned to IMGT germline references, and clonotypes were defined by unique CDR3 amino acid sequence plus V-J genes. Clonal expansion, Shannon diversity, and CDR3 relatedness (CalcPairwiseDistances, ClusterSamples) were evaluated with VDJtools, and phylogenetic trees were built with CLCbio workbench. Expanded clones were defined as having at least 8 unique UMIs, based on coefficient-of-variation modelling across technical triplicates. TCRdb itself trimmed the public reads at Q25 with fastp, ran MiXCR and retained productive beta chains. Duplicate CDR3 protein sequences are folded into a single record with the most common DNA and genes. These V and J calls derive from TCRdb rather than the authors' analysis. This sample gives approximately 49,000 distinct CDR3 sequences in total; 9% to 10% of them show up just once. The top ten constitute 1.5% to 2% of the sample.

This clonotype was observed many times. The target of this receptor is not known. No base qualities exist here, and no much larger clone lies one base off it. The CDR3, cysteine through phenylalanine, is 14 amino acids long. Only CDR3 DNA remains: 42 bases, in frame from the first base. The V end loses 4 bases and the J end loses 0 bases, and a stretch of 10 bases separates them. Looking up the germline V gene (reference sequence) yields CDR1 SGHAT and CDR2 FQDESV. Read against the paper, the sample's time point label means: longitudinal time-point 1 (baseline). The healthy controls were volunteers from blood banks in Maryland, USA. Unsorted PBMC libraries were generated from 2 million PBMCs stored in RNAlater at -80 °C until RNA extraction. PBMCs were separated from peripheral blood using Ficoll-Hypaque density gradient centrifugation and then cryopreserved in liquid nitrogen.

The TCR was taken from a middle-aged woman in good health. The sample consisted of PBMCs. The chain uses TRBV11-1 and TRBJ2-7; TRBD2 might be the D gene, on 6 matching bases. The CDR3 region: CASSWARDSYEQYF. The nucleotide sequence is given as TGTGCCAGCAGCTGGGCGCGGGACTCCTACGAGCAGTACTTC.